This T cell receptor (beta chain) is drawn from a study of cytomegalovirus exposure and HLA in healthy donors. The V gene's germline CDR1 is GTSNPN and CDR2 SVGIG (reference sequence). The CDR3 sequence is 12 residues long. V shed 5 bases and J shed 6 bases, with 12 bases lying between them. 13 Jbeta primers and 60 Vbeta primers were used for the PCR. Using immunoSEQ multiplex PCR, the repertoire was profiled, and TCRdb retains in-frame clones only, with some absent. The sample features 87,000 or so clones, with approximately 15% in its top ten. The gene calls are TRBV30 and TRBJ2-3, with D possibly matching TRBD2 (5 bases). Sequenced sample: PBMCs. This receptor was identified in a man between 50 and 59 years old in good health and CMV-seropositive. CDR3 loop: CAWDLGVDTQYF. The CDR3 bases are TGTGCCTGGGACCTGGGAGTGGATACGCAGTATTTT.